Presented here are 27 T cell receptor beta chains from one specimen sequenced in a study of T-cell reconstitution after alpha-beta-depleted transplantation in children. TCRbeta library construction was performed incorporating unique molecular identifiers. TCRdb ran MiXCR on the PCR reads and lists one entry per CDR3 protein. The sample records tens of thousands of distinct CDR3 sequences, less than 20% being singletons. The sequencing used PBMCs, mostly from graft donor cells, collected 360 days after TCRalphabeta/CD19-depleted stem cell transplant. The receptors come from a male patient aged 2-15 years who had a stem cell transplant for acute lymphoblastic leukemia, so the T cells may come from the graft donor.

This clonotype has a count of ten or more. CDR3 residues: CASSFDRASEAFF. In DNA, the CDR3 is TGCGCCAGCAGTTTTGACAGGGCCTCAGAAGCTTTCTTT. The chain couples TRBV10-2 to TRBJ1-1, with 7 bases fitting TRBD1. V gave up 5 bases and J gave up 8 bases; unmatched junction bases: 8. Per the germline V gene, CDR1 is WSHSY and CDR2 is SAAADI. The CDR3 is made up of 13 amino acids.

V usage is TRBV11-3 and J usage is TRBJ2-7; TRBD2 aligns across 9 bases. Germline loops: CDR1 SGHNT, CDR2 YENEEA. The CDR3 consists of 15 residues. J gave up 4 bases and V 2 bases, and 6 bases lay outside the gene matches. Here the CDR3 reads CASSLWVAGAYEQYF. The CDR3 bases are TGTGCCAGCAGCTTATGGGTAGCGGGAGCTTACGAGCAGTACTTC.

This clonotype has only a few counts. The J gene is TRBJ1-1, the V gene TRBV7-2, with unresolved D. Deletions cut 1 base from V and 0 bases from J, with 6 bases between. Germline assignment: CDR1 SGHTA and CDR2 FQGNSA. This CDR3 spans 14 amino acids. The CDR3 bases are TGTGCCAGCAGCTTAGGTGGGCTGAACACTGAAGCTTTCTTT. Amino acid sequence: CASSLGGLNTEAFF.

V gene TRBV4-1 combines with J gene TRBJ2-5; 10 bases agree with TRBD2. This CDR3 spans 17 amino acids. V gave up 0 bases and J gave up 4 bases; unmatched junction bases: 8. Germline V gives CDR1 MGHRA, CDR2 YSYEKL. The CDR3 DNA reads TGCGCCAGCAGCCAAGATAATAGCGGGAGGTTTGGAGAGACCCAGTACTTC. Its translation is CASSQDNSGRFGETQYF.

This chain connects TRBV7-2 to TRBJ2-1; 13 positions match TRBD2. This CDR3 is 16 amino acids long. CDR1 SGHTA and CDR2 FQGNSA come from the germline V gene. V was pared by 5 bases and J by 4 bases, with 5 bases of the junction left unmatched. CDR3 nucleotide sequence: TGTGCCAGCAGCCCGCGGACTAGCGGGAGTTACAATGAGCAGTTCTTC. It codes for CASSPRTSGSYNEQFF. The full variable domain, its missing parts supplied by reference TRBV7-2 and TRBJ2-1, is GAGVSQSPSNKVTEKGKDVELRCDPISGHTALYWYRQSLGQGLEFLIYFQGNSAPDKSGLPSDRFSAERTGGSVSTLTIQRTQQEDSAVYLCASSPRTSGSYNEQFFGPGTRLTVL.

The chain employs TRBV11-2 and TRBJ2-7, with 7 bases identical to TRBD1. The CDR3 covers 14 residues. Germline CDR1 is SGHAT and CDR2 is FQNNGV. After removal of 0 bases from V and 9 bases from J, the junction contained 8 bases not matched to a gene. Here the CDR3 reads CASSLDRPGGVQYF. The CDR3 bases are TGTGCCAGCAGCTTAGATCGGCCAGGGGGTGTGCAGTACTTC.

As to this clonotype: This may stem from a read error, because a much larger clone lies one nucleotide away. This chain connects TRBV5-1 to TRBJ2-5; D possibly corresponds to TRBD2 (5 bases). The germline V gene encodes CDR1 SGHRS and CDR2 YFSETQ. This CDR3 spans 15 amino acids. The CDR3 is CASRSLPVAGETQHF. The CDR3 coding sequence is TGCGCCAGCAGATCCCTTCCCGTAGCTGGGGAGACCCAGCACTTC.

DNA for the CDR3: TGTGCCGACAAACCAGGGTTGGCTAATGAAAAACTGTTTTTT. Translating gives CADKPGLANEKLFF. The J gene is TRBJ1-4, the V gene TRBV2; the D gene is possibly TRBD1 (5 bases). The germline V gene encodes CDR1 SNHLY and CDR2 FYNNEI. This CDR3 contains 14 residues. The V end was cut by 11 bases, the J end by 3 bases, with 16 bases between.

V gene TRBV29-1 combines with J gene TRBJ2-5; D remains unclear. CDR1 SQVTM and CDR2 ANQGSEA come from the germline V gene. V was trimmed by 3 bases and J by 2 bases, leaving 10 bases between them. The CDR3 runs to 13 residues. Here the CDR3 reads CSVDGVRQETQYF. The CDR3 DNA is TGCAGCGTTGATGGTGTTCGACAAGAGACCCAGTACTTC.

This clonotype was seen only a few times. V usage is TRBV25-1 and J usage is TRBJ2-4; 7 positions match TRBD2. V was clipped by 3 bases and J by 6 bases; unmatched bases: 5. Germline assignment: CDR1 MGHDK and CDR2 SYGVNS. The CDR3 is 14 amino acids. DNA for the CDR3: TGTGCCAGCAGTGACCTCCCTAGCGGAAACATTCAGTACTTC. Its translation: CASSDLPSGNIQYF.

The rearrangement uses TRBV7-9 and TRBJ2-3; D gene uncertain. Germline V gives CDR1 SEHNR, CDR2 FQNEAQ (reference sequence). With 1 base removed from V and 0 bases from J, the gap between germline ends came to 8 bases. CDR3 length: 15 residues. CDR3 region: CASSLGVSSTDTQYF. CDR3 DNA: TGTGCCAGCAGCTTAGGGGTTTCTAGCACAGATACGCAGTATTTT.

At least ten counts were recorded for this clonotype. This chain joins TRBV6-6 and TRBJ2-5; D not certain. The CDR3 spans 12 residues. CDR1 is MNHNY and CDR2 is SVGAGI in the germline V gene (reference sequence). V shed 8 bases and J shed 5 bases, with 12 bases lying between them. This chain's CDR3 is CASARNVETQYF. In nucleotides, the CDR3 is TGTGCCAGCGCTCGGAATGTGGAGACCCAGTACTTC.

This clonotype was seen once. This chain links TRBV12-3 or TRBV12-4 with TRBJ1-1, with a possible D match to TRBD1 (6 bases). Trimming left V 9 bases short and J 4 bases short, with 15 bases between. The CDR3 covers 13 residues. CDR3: CASKRQASTEAFF. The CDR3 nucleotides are TGTGCCAGTAAGAGACAGGCGAGCACTGAAGCTTTCTTT.

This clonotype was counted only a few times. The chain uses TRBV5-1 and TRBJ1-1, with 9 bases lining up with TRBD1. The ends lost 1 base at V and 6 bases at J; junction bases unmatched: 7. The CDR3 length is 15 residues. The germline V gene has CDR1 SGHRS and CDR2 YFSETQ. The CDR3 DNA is TGCGCCAGCAGCTTGTGGGGACAGGGAAAGGCTGAAGCTTTCTTT. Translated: CASSLWGQGKAEAFF.

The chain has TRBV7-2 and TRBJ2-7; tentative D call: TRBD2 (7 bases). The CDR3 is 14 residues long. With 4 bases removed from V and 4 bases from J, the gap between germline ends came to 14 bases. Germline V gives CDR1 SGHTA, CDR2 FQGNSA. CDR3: CASSSRTRGYEQYF. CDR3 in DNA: TGTGCCAGCAGCTCCCGGACTAGGGGGTACGAGCAGTACTTC.

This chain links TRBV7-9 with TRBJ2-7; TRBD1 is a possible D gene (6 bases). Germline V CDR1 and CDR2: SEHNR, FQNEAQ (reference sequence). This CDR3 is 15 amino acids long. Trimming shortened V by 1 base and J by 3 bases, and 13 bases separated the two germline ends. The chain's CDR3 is CASSLGQGIIYEQYF. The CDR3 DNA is TGTGCCAGCAGCTTAGGGCAGGGGATTATCTACGAGCAGTACTTC.

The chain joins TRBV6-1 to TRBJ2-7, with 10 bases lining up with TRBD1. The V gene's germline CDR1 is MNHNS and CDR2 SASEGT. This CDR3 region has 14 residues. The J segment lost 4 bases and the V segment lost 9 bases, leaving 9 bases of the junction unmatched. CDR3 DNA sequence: TGTGCCAGTCGTAAAGGGACAGGGGCATACGAGCAGTACTTC. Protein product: CASRKGTGAYEQYF.

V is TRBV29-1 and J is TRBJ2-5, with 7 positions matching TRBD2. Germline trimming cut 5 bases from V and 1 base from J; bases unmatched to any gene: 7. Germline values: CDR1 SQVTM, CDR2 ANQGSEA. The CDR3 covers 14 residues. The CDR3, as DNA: TGCAGCGTTAGGGGAGGGGCCTCCCAAGAGACCCAGTACTTC. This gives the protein CSVRGGASQETQYF. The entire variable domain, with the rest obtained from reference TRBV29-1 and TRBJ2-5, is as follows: SAVISQKPSRDICQRGTSLTIQCQVDSQVTMMFWYRQQPGQSLTLIATANQGSEATYESGFVIDKFPISRPNLTFSTLTVSNMSPEDSSIYLCSVRGGASQETQYFGPGTRLLVL.

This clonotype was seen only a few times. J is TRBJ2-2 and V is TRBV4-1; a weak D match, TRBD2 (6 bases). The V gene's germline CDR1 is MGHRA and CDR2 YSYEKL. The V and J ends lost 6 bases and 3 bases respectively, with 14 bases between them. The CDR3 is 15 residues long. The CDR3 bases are TGCGCCAGCAGGCAAACGGACTACCACACCGGGGAGCTGTTTTTT. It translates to CASRQTDYHTGELFF.

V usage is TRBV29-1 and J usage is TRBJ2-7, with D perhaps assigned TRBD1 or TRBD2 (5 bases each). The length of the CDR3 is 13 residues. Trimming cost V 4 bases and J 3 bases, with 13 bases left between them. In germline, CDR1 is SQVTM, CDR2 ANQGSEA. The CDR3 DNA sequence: TGCAGCGTTGCTCCCAAGGGACGCTACGAGCAGTACTTC. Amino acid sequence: CSVAPKGRYEQYF.

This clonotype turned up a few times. The DNA for the CDR3 is TGCAGTGCTAGAGTCCCGGCCCCAAATGAGCAGTTCTTC. This sequence encodes CSARVPAPNEQFF. The chain combines TRBV20-1 with TRBJ2-1, with D uncertain. CDR3 length: 13 amino acids. V was trimmed by 1 base and J by 7 bases, leaving 11 bases between them. From germline, CDR1 is DFQATT and CDR2 SNEGSKA (reference sequence).

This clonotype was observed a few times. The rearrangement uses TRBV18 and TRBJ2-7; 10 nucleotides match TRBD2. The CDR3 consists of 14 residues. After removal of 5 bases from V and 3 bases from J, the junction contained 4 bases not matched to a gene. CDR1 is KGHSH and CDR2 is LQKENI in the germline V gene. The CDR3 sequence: CASSELAGYYEQYF. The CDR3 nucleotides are TGTGCCAGCTCAGAACTAGCGGGGTACTACGAGCAGTACTTC.

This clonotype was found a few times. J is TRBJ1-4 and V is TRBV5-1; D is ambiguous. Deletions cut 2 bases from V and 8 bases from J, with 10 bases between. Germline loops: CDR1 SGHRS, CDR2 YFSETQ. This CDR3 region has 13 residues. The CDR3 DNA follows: TGCGCCAGCAGCTTTAAAGGACCGGAAAAACTGTTTTTT. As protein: CASSFKGPEKLFF.

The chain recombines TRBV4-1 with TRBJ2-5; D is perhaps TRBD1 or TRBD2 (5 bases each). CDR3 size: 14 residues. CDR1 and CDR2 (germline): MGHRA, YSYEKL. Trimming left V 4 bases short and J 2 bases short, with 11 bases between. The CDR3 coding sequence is TGCGCCAGCAGCCCGTGGGACGGGCAAGAGACCCAGTACTTC. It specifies CASSPWDGQETQYF.

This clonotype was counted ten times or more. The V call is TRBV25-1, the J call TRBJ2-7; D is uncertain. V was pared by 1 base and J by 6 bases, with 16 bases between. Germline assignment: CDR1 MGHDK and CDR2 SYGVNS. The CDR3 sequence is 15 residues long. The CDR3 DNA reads TGTGCCAGCAGTGAATTCTCGGCCTCCTACAGCGAGCAGTACTTC. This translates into CASSEFSASYSEQYF.

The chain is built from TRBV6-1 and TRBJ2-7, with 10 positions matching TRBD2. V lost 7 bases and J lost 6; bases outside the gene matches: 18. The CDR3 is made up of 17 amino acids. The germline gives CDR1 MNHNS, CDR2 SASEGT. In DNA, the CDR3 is TGTGCCAGCAACAGGGCTAGCGGGAGATCGGTACCTCGCGAGCAGTACTTC. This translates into CASNRASGRSVPREQYF.

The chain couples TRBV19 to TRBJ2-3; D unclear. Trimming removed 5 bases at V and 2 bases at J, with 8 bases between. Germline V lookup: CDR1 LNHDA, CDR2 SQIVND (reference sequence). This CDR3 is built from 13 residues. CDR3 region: CASSGSATDTQYF. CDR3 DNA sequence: TGTGCCAGTAGTGGGTCTGCCACAGATACGCAGTATTTT. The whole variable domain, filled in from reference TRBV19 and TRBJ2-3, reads DGGITQSPKYLFRKEGQNVTLSCEQNLNHDAMYWYRQDPGQGLRLIYYSQIVNDFQKGDIAEGYSVSREKKESFPLTVTSAQKNPTAFYLCASSGSATDTQYFGPGTRLTVL.